This T cell receptor (beta chain) came from a study of hypomethylating agent response in myelodysplastic syndrome. V was shortened by 0 bases and J by 4 bases, with 11 bases between the two germline ends. The germline CDR1 and CDR2 sequences are SGDLS and YYNGEE. CDR3 size: 15 residues. In this sample, this clone turned up once. The protocol was immunoSEQ multiplex PCR, while the TCRdb copy is restricted to in-frame clones and leaves out a portion. The sample yields about 4,700 clones, around 86% seen once. Material: bone marrow, obtained before or after starting hypomethylating agent treatment for myelodysplastic syndrome (not recorded which). This clonotype was obtained from a human donor with myelodysplastic syndrome. The chain recombines TRBV9 with TRBJ1-5, with D maybe TRBD1 (6 bases). The DNA for the CDR3 is TGTGCCAGCAGCGTAGATGGACAGTTGAATCAGCCCCAGCATTTT. Translated: CASSVDGQLNQPQHF. Full variable domain (rest looked up from reference TRBV9 and TRBJ1-5): DSGVTQTPKHLITATGQRVTLRCSPRSGDLSVYWYQQSLDQGLQFLIQYYNGEERAKGNILERFSAQQFPDLHSELNLSSLELGDSALYFCASSVDGQLNQPQHFGDGTRLSIL.